This note documents a single T cell receptor beta chain sequence. What it binds is unknown. This sample was taken from a study of vaccination effects on CD4 cells after COVID-19. CD4+ T cell isolation took place after approximately 11 days of culture. TCRdb's copy holds only in-frame clones and misses some; the assay was immunoSEQ multiplex PCR. Here the sample spans under 40,000 clones, less than 85% being singletons. Sequencing was performed on CD4+ T cells from PBMCs cultured without peptide, taken before COVID-19 vaccination. This receptor was obtained from a human donor who received a COVID-19 vaccine.

The CDR3 loop reads CASSLAQGSGNTIYF. Written as DNA, the CDR3 is TGTGCCAGCAGCTTAGCACAGGGTTCTGGAAACACCATATATTTT. This chain connects TRBV7-2 to TRBJ1-3; TRBD1 is a possible D gene (6 bases). The germline V gene encodes CDR1 SGHTA and CDR2 FQGNSA. V was pared by 0 bases and J by 1 base, with 7 bases between. The CDR3 spans 15 residues.